The entry below describes one T cell receptor (beta chain). This entry is derived from a study of blood T cell repertoires in COVID-19. Study summary: The origin of the acute and convalescent COVID-19 samples was the United States, Italy and Spain. From T cells, B-cell-depleted T cells, or PBMCs came the material, which was cDNA or gDNA.

Per the original data handling: Amplification with reference gene primers provided the estimates of nucleated cell counts. Profiled with immunoSEQ multiplex PCR; TCRdb holds only in-frame clones, not every one. Clonal size and the V and J genes are those of that table, whereas D and trimming came from the DNA. The repertoire includes 150,000 to 200,000 clones, about three quarters of them detected once, and about 3% sits in the top ten. Sequencing was done on a sample of peripheral blood. The TCR comes from a man between 65 and 80 years old with acute or convalescent COVID-19.

CDR3 loop: CAMGGYSNTGELFF. CDR3 DNA sequence: TGTGCCATGGGGGGGTATTCGAACACCGGGGAGCTGTTTTTT. The chain couples TRBV10-3 to TRBJ2-2; TRBD2 agrees at 7 bases. The CDR3 has 14 amino acids. CDR1 is ENHRY and CDR2 is SYGVKD in the germline V gene. Losses at the gene ends were 9 bases for V and 0 bases for J; bases not matched to a gene: 4.